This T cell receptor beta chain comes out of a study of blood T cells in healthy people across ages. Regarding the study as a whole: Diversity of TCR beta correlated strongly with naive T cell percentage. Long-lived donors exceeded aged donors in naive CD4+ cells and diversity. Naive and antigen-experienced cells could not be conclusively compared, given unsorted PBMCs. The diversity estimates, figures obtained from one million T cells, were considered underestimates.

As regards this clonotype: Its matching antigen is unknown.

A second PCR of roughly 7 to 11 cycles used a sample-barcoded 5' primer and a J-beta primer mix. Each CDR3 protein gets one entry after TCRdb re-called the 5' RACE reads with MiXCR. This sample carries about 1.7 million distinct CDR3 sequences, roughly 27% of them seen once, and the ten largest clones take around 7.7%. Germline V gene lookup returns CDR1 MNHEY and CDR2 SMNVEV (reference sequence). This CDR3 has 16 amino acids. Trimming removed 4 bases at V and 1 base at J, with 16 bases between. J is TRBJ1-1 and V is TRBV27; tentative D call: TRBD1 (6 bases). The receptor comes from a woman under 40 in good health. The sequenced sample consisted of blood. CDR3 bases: TGTGCCAGCAGTTCCGGGAGGGACACAGAGAACACTGAAGCTTTCTTT. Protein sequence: CASSSGRDTENTEAFF.